The source of this TCR beta chain is a study of cytomegalovirus exposure and HLA in healthy donors (dated 2017 in TCRdb). For context, the study as a whole: An earlier analysis of some 550 of the donors reported approximately 270 Gb of sequence data and 117 million unique TCR beta sequences from some 180 million T cells. An early release that covered fewer than 800 HLA-typed donors contained around 300 gigabases of sequencing data and 85 million to 100 million unique TCR sequences. Of the approximately 400 genotyped donors, 81% were placed in the genetic ancestry cluster associated with self-reported Caucasian donors. The study aimed to test whether signatures of past pathogen exposure could be identified by cataloging public T cell receptors. The T cell repertoires of 700 or so subjects were profiled by immunosequencing and related to cytomegalovirus serostatus. Along with the approximately 700-subject first cohort, a separate validation cohort of roughly 110 different subjects was used. High-throughput TCR immunosequencing, statistical association of individual TCRs with disease status, and machine learning were combined to predict cytomegalovirus infection status. In a later analysis, previously published TCR beta repertoires from roughly 710 donors were re-analyzed and high-resolution HLA genotyping was added so that TCR occurrence patterns could be studied. The later analysis used no new phenotypic data to find candidate immune exposures, relying instead on TCR beta sequences and their occurrence across donors. To decide whether each TCR beta V gene segment behaved as functional or pseudogenic, an earlier analysis of some 600 of the donors relied on high-throughput TCR beta sequencing. Alongside the repertoire data, information on donor age, sex, ethnicity and CMV serostatus was compiled. A later genetic analysis took genome-wide SNP genotypes for about three fifths of the roughly 700 donors and used that subset as a discovery cohort. Every repertoire in the discovery cohort had been generated on one and the same sequencing platform. Class I and class II HLA loci were covered by the typing at four-digit resolution. The number of typed donors differed by locus: roughly 620-640 for A, B, C, DRB1 and DQB1; 500 to 550 for DQA1; roughly 600 for DPA1; and roughly 490 for DPB1. Because of strong linkage in the cohort, five DR-DQ haplotypes were treated as single units for association and clustering. Among roughly 400 genotyped donors of the cohort, an average of approximately 200,000 unique TCR beta nucleotide sequences was sequenced per donor, of which roughly 17% were non-productive. On the study overall, not on this receptor specifically: The earlier analysis of 587 of the donors excluded 15 to 20 rarely observed V segments, including chromosome 9 orphons, because counts were too low. In vitro tests confirmed that a few of the cytomegalovirus-associated TCR beta chains recognize cytomegalovirus antigens. Sequencing depth was assumed to be roughly uniform across donors in the presence/absence analyses, though that assumption may not hold. A later genetic analysis associated a missense DCLRE1C variant with V-gene and J-gene trimming of TCR beta chains, and an independent cohort replicated the association. The 87-base-pair reads could not distinguish some IMGT-functional V segments, including TRBV6-2 and TRBV6-3, so those segments were excluded. Specific HLA alleles were associated with 15,000 to 20,000 TCR beta sequences at a false discovery rate of 0.05 in a later analysis. A later analysis found that TCR association rates varied across HLA loci, with DRB1 alleles showing the most associated TCRs and HLA-C alleles the fewest. Most CMV-associated TCR beta chains appeared to be HLA-restricted in a later analysis, and the HLA associations seemed to be driven largely by CMV exposure. Linkage disequilibrium might explain the correlated functional status among segregating V segments, but an unknown experimental factor could not be ruled out. Because HLA typing was unavailable for some donors at each locus, only the typed subset was used in association tests. A later analysis found that HLA-associated TCR beta chains were more clonally expanded and had lower generation probabilities than equally common non-associated chains. In an earlier analysis of roughly 500 of the donors, most TCR beta V segments appeared in productive rearrangements about 87% or about 30% of the time, broadly matching IMGT annotations. Compared with the roughly 670-donor mean, donors in an Asian-associated ancestry cluster had fewer N-insertions in productive TCRs, according to a later genetic analysis. In the study, about 150 TCR beta chains were listed as associated with cytomegalovirus. The cohort was sequenced for TCR beta chains only, and without alpha or paired-chain data the features that could be detected were limited. According to a later analysis, parvovirus B19, influenza, CMV and Epstein-Barr virus appeared linked to several top co-occurrence clusters. For the cohort, immune exposure information was limited to CMV serostatus. A further reported finding was that TCR beta sequences accurately predicted the HLA-A and HLA-B alleles for most subjects in the first cohort. Most TCR sequences were observed very rarely across donors, whereas some public TCRs were present in many individuals. The authors suggested that the approach could potentially be extended to other disease states and immunological phenotypes. The classifier was reported to diagnose cytomegalovirus status with high specificity and sensitivity in both the original and validation cohorts. A cluster of highly shared sequence variants was judged likely to represent a technical artifact of the sequencing pipeline. When HLA alleles, especially DR and DQ, strongly co-occurred, TCR associations were difficult to assign to individual alleles.

Receptors were amplified or captured by the immunoSEQ multiplex PCR assay. For the multiplex PCR, a mixture combining 60 forward primers for TCR Vbeta segments and 13 reverse primers for TCR Jbeta segments was used. The CDR3 region of rearranged TCR beta genes was amplified from genomic DNA with a multiplex PCR assay. On the Illumina HiSeq System, the amplified TCR beta libraries were sequenced as 87-base-pair reads. Under the source paper's analysis protocol: A later analysis counted tens of millions of unique TCR beta chains across the 550 to 700 repertoires, and 10 million to 11 million of these chains were shared by at least two donors. Raw reads were error-corrected and collapsed into unique sequences with a nearest-neighbor algorithm that merged closely related sequences to remove PCR and sequencing errors. Alignment of CDR3 sequences to IMGT reference sequences was used to assign V, D and J gene segments. Each retained sequence needed at least a six-nucleotide match to both a V gene segment and a J gene segment. A rearrangement counted as productive if the CDR3 had no stop codons and remained in frame with V and J, and every other rearrangement counted as non-productive. CDR3 was defined according to IMGT convention as the region running from the second conserved V-encoded cysteine to the conserved J-encoded phenylalanine. The earlier analysis of about 610 of the donors excluded sequences that lacked an unambiguous match to a single V gene segment. In an earlier analysis of several hundred of the donors, V segments were called functional above 56.7% productive rearrangements and were called segregating when the between-donor standard deviation exceeded 5%. A statistical classification framework was built to diagnose cytomegalovirus status from the catalog of TCR beta chain sequences. V and J gene assignment, in a later analysis, came from comparing TCR nucleotide sequences with IMGT/GENE-DB human TR gene sequences. Using the TCRdist pipeline, a later analysis assigned CDR3 sequences along with most-parsimonious VDJ recombination scenarios. In a later analysis, each TCR beta chain was defined by its CDR3 amino acid sequence together with its V-gene family, and reads without a unique V-gene family were excluded. To address suspected cross-contamination and a sequencing artifact, a later analysis removed roughly 580 highly shared, low-generation-probability nucleotide sequences. For each public chain, a later analysis derived a clonal expansion index from normalized ranks of inferred template counts within each repertoire. Generation probabilities in a later analysis came from a VDJ recombination model fitted to out-of-frame rearrangements, and those results were checked against IGoR. In a later analysis, TCR-TCR, TCR-HLA and TCR-CMV co-occurrence was scored with hypergeometric tests, and a repertoire-size bias correction was applied to TCR pairs. In a later analysis, false discovery rates were estimated by permuting HLA or CMV assignments 20 times. In a later analysis, co-occurring TCRs were grouped using DBSCAN, with TCRdist sequence similarity added in when clustering inside HLA-allele-positive subsets. Co-occurrence clustering excluded repertoires with fewer than 30,000 or more than 120,000 public chains, plus five with anomalous nucleotide sharing. Not all clones reach the TCRdb copy of this immuneACCESS table, which keeps in-frame sequences only. Checked studies attribute under half of the gap to unresolved V genes and leave the rest unexplained. The V and J calls and clone size are taken from that table; D and trimming were inferred from the DNA. Here the sample has over 100,000 clones; 50% to 70% occur a single time. The ten largest account for more than 4.5% of the sample.

With respect to this clone: Its recognized antigen is unknown. No clone much larger than this one lies a single base away; base qualities are absent.

CDR3 length: 18 amino acids, cysteine to phenylalanine. Only the CDR3 region is kept as DNA, spanning 54 bases read in frame from base 1. In the germline V gene, CDR1 corresponds to MGHRA and CDR2 to YSYEKL. Ends trimmed: V by 4 bases, J by 1 base; bases unmatched to a gene: 10. The cohort was made up of about 610 healthy bone marrow donors. Cohort members were all nominally healthy when sampled, although unrecorded immune exposures were likely present. Of the approximately 700 cohort members, 289 had positive CMV serostatus and roughly 350 had negative CMV serostatus, and CMV serostatus was not recorded for the donor. Every donor gave a peripheral blood sample, and the peripheral blood mononuclear cells from that sample were used for TCR beta sequencing. The Qiagen DNeasy Blood Extraction Kit was used to extract genomic DNA from the blood cell samples.

This sequence uses TRBV4-1 and TRBJ2-6, with 7 bases aligning to TRBD2. The receptor comes from a human donor in good health. The sequenced material came from PBMCs. The DNA sequence is as follows: TGCGCCAGCAGCCCGCTCTGGGGGGGGAGGTCTGGGGCCAACGTCCTGACTTTC. Translated, it reads CASSPLWGGRSGANVLTF.